The subject of this entry is one T cell receptor beta chain. Libraries were prepared by immunoSEQ multiplex PCR; TCRdb keeps only in-frame clonotypes and omits some of them. The sample shows around 700,000 clones, 75% to 90% of them seen only once. Per the germline V gene, CDR1 is LGHNT and CDR2 is FRNRAP. V lost 3 bases to trimming and J lost 1 base, with 10 bases between them. This CDR3 has 15 amino acids. This sample was included in a study of blood T cell repertoires in COVID-19. Study at large: There were acute and convalescent COVID-19 samples, and they came from the United States, Italy and Spain.

Sequencing was carried out using peripheral blood. The sequence derives from a woman under 30 with acute or convalescent COVID-19. The chain joins TRBV12-5 to TRBJ1-5, with D unclear. The CDR3 bases are TGTGCTAGTGGTTTAGGAGGGAAAAGCAATCAGCCCCAGCATTTT. Amino acids: CASGLGGKSNQPQHF.